These 10 T cell receptor beta chains came from one sample sequenced in a study of blood T cell repertoires in COVID-19. The repertoire was sequenced with immunoSEQ multiplex PCR; TCRdb's copy has only in-frame clones and lacks some. The sample lists about 190,000 clones; roughly 78% were seen once. The sample consisted of peripheral blood. These receptors originate from an elderly woman with active or convalescent COVID-19.

There are many counts of this clone. This chain connects TRBV9 to TRBJ2-1; D possibly corresponds to TRBD2 (5 bases). CDR1 is SGDLS and CDR2 is YYNGEE in the germline V gene. This CDR3 is 13 amino acids long. V dropped 0 bases and J dropped 10 bases, with 11 bases sitting between them. CDR3 in amino acids: CASSVAWGDEQFF. In DNA form, the CDR3 reads TGTGCCAGCAGCGTAGCATGGGGAGACGAGCAGTTCTTC.

This chain uses TRBV7-3 with TRBJ2-2, with 7 bases identical to TRBD2. The CDR3 has 15 residues. J gave up 1 base and V 5 bases, and 4 bases lay outside the gene matches. Germline CDR1 reads SGHTA; CDR2 reads FQGTGA. In DNA form, the CDR3 reads TGTGCCAGCAGCCACGGCGGGGGGAACACCGGGGAGCTGTTTTTT. It yields the protein CASSHGGGNTGELFF.

With regard to this clone: At one of its ends the junction is not consistent with the germline gene, which may arise from a read error. V usage is TRBV27 and J usage is TRBJ2-7, with TRBD2 matching over 11 bases. Looked up from germline, CDR1 is MNHEY and CDR2 is SMNVEV (reference sequence). The CDR3 has 14 amino acids. This CDR3 reads CASSFSGGAYEQYF. In DNA, the CDR3 is TGTGCCAGCAGTTTTAGCGGGGGGGCCTATGAGCAGTACTTC.

The chain has TRBV29-1 and TRBJ1-2; possibly TRBD1 for D (5 bases). V shed 1 base and J shed 13 bases, with 19 bases lying between them. Germline V lookup: CDR1 SQVTM, CDR2 ANQGSEA. The CDR3 extends over 13 amino acids. The CDR3 DNA reads TGCAGCGTTGAAGCCCAGGACAAGCCCTACCCCACCTTC. Protein: CSVEAQDKPYPTF.

The V and J genes are TRBV7-2 and TRBJ2-5; D possibly corresponds to TRBD2 (6 bases). The CDR3 loop spans 15 amino acids. CDR1 SGHTA and CDR2 FQGNSA come from the germline V gene. Between the trimmed V and J ends, which lost 0 bases and 4 bases, there was a span of 12 bases. The CDR3: CASSLAGGPPETQYF. CDR3 DNA sequence: TGTGCCAGCAGCTTAGCGGGAGGACCCCCAGAGACCCAGTACTTC.

The chain combines TRBV6-1 with TRBJ2-7; D perhaps matches TRBD2 (5 bases). Trimming pared 1 base from V and 7 bases from J, leaving 11 bases between. CDR1 and CDR2 (germline): MNHNS, SASEGT. The CDR3 runs 13 residues. The CDR3 coding sequence is TGTGCCAGCAGTGAAGTTAGCGTGGAGGAGCAGTACTTC. It specifies CASSEVSVEEQYF.

The chain recombines TRBV5-4 with TRBJ1-2, with a possible D match to TRBD1 (5 bases). This CDR3 contains 17 residues. Germline V gene lookup returns CDR1 SGHNT and CDR2 YYREEE (reference sequence). The V end was cut by 7 bases, the J end by 3 bases, with 25 bases between. In nucleotides, the CDR3 is TGTGCCAGCGGGGGGGTTGCGAGGGCGGAAACCCACTATGGCTACACCTTC. The encoded protein is CASGGVARAETHYGYTF.

This clone was counted between two and nine times. The J gene is TRBJ1-3, the V gene TRBV6-5, with 7 positions matching TRBD1. V shed 6 bases, J shed 4 bases, and the junction held 9 bases outside the gene matches. Germline V gene data show CDR1 as MNHEY and CDR2 as SVGAGI. CDR3 length equals 15 residues. The CDR3 coding sequence is TGTGCCAGCAGAATCTCCAGGGGGTCCGGAAACACCATATATTTT. Its protein is CASRISRGSGNTIYF.

The chain links TRBV11-2 to TRBJ2-3, with D perhaps matching TRBD1 (5 bases). Germline V gives CDR1 SGHAT, CDR2 FQNNGV. The CDR3 sequence is 15 residues long. The V end lost 0 bases, the J end lost 2 bases, and 9 bases lay between the germline ends. DNA for the CDR3: TGTGCCAGCAGCTTAGATGGGGCGCCCACAGATACGCAGTATTTT. This translates into CASSLDGAPTDTQYF.

The V and J genes are TRBV5-1 and TRBJ2-2, with a weak D call TRBD2 (5 bases). The V and J ends lost 0 bases and 0 bases respectively, with 9 bases between them. The CDR3 length is 16 residues. The germline CDR1 and CDR2 sequences are SGHRS and YFSETQ. Here the CDR3 DNA reads TGCGCCAGCAGCTTGGCCGGGAAGTCGAACACCGGGGAGCTGTTTTTT. It yields the protein CASSLAGKSNTGELFF.